This TCR beta chain was sequenced in a study of regulatory T cells in long-lasting Graves disease. Study results and limitations: Repertoires from persistent disease leaned toward TRBV28, TRBJ1-2 and TRBJ2-5.

Ten or more counts support this clonotype. Its antigen is undetermined. Construction of the TCR beta libraries employed iRepertoire HTBI primers in conjunction with Arm-PCR of CDR3 regions. TCRdb reprocessed the multiplex PCR reads via MiXCR and lists one record per CDR3 protein. In the table there are hundreds of thousands of distinct CDR3 sequences, about 16% of which are singletons. The sample's time point: newly diagnosed GD, antithyroid drugs for less than 3 months. From PBMCs, RNA was extracted and then used to make the TCR library. The germline CDR1 and CDR2 sequences are SGHTA and FQGNSA. The CDR3 is made up of 13 amino acids. V dropped 6 bases and J dropped 7 bases, with 12 bases sitting between them. The same sample was also used in a study of T cells in Graves' hyperthyroidism and ophthalmopathy. That work states: Graves' hyperthyroidism is called stable when ophthalmopathy does not progress within 18 months.

The receptor comes from a woman in her thirties with Graves disease. The rearrangement links TRBV7-2 to TRBJ1-4, with a tentative D call TRBD1 (5 bases). The source was peripheral blood mononuclear cells (PBMCs), collected at new diagnosis, from a patient treated with antithyroid drugs. The CDR3 loop is CASRPGAAEKLFF. The DNA for the CDR3 is TGTGCCAGCAGGCCCGGGGCAGCTGAAAAACTGTTTTTT.